The 31 T cell receptor beta chains below come from one sample, sequenced in a study of blood T cell repertoires in COVID-19. Data came from immunoSEQ multiplex PCR; TCRdb stores just in-frame clones and leaves some out. The repertoire holds over 150,000 clones, approximately 90% seen once, with approximately 4.1% in the top ten. The sample taken for sequencing was peripheral blood. These TCRs come from a woman aged 55 to 70 who had recovered from COVID-19.

The V call is TRBV4-1, the J call TRBJ1-3; no firm D call. CDR3 size: 13 residues. V was cut by 2 bases and J by 0 bases, with 2 bases left in between. The germline CDR1 and CDR2 sequences are MGHRA and YSYEKL. The CDR3: CASSQLSGNTIYF. CDR3 DNA sequence: TGCGCCAGCAGCCAACTCTCTGGAAACACCATATATTTT.

V and J are TRBV11-2 and TRBJ1-2; tentatively, D is TRBD1 (6 bases). CDR1 is SGHAT and CDR2 is FQNNGV in the germline V gene. This CDR3 comprises 15 residues. V lost 7 bases and J 1 base, leaving 16 bases between the germline ends. This CDR3 reads CASIQVGAINYGYTF. In nucleotides, the CDR3 is TGTGCCAGCATCCAGGTGGGGGCTATTAACTATGGCTACACCTTC.

CDR3 region: CASSPEQGSYGYTF. The CDR3 DNA reads TGTGCCAGCTCACCGGAACAGGGGTCTTATGGCTACACCTTC. The chain recombines TRBV18 with TRBJ1-2; TRBD1 matches at 7 bases. The germline gives CDR1 KGHSH, CDR2 LQKENI. Germline trimming cut 3 bases from V and 5 bases from J; bases unmatched to any gene: 6. The CDR3 contains 14 residues.

This clone has only one observation. V and J are TRBV3-1 (or the pseudogene TRBV3-2) and TRBJ1-2; D ambiguous. Germline V gene lookup returns CDR1 LGHDT and CDR2 YNNKEL (reference sequence). The V end lost 5 bases, the J end lost 7 bases, and 14 bases lay between the germline ends. The CDR3 runs 13 residues. The CDR3 here is CASSSYDGVGYTF. The CDR3 nucleotides are TGTGCCAGCAGCTCCTATGACGGAGTTGGCTACACCTTC.

The chain joins TRBV5-5 to TRBJ2-3; TRBD2 aligns across 8 bases. CDR1 and CDR2 from the germline V gene are SGHKS and YYEKEE (reference sequence). Unmatched junction bases numbered 13, after V lost 2 bases and J lost 2 bases. The CDR3 loop spans 18 amino acids. The CDR3 sequence: CASSFRVAGGPNTDTQYF. The CDR3 DNA reads TGTGCCAGCAGCTTTCGGGTGGCGGGGGGCCCTAACACAGATACGCAGTATTTT.

This chain connects TRBV21-1 to TRBJ1-4; TRBD1 was called by the table and not checked on the DNA. TRBV21-1 counts as a pseudogene. The CDR3 has 14 residues. The CDR3 nucleotides are TGTGCCAGCAGCAAAGACAGCTTTAATGAAAAACTGTTTTTT. Its protein product is CASSKDSFNEKLFF.

The gene calls are TRBV7-9 and TRBJ1-2, with 8 bases that match TRBD1. V dropped 3 bases and J dropped 3; count of bases not matched to a gene: 6. Germline loops: CDR1 SEHNR, CDR2 FQNEAQ (reference sequence). CDR3 length equals 15 residues. CDR3 region: CASSLMGGQDYGYTF. CDR3 bases: TGTGCCAGCAGCTTGATGGGGGGACAGGACTATGGCTACACCTTC.

The J gene is TRBJ2-5, the V gene TRBV5-6, with 8 bases matching TRBD2. The junction had 5 bases not matched to a gene; V was cut back by 0 bases and J by 1 base. Germline assignment: CDR1 SGHDT and CDR2 YYEEEE. CDR3 size: 16 residues. CDR3 residues: CASSLEVGRVQETQYF. In DNA form, the CDR3 reads TGTGCCAGCAGCTTGGAGGTCGGGAGGGTCCAAGAGACCCAGTACTTC.

This clone turned up a few times. This chain uses TRBV4-2 with TRBJ1-5; D gene uncertain. The CDR3 runs 16 residues. CDR1 is LGHNA and CDR2 is YNFKEQ in the germline V gene. V lost 0 bases, J lost 3 bases, and 12 bases lay in between. The CDR3 sequence is CASSQDLGVYNQPQHF. DNA of the CDR3: TGTGCCAGCAGCCAAGACCTCGGGGTTTACAATCAGCCCCAGCATTTT.

The chain joins TRBV5-1 to TRBJ2-2, with a possible D match to TRBD2 (5 bases). This CDR3 region has 13 residues. CDR1 and CDR2 (germline): SGHRS, YFSETQ. Trimming cost V 4 bases and J 6 bases, with 10 bases left between them. CDR3 bases: TGCGCCAGCAGCCCCCGGGATGCCGGGGAGCTGTTTTTT. Protein: CASSPRDAGELFF.

CDR3 bases: TGTGCCAGCAGCATAAGGACTAGCGGGGGTCTTCAGGAGCAGTTCTTC. Its translation is CASSIRTSGGLQEQFF. The chain carries TRBV11-2 and TRBJ2-1; TRBD2 agrees at 13 bases. CDR3 length equals 16 residues. With 5 bases clipped from V and 10 bases from J, the junction kept 11 bases outside the gene matches. Germline CDR1 reads SGHAT; CDR2 reads FQNNGV.

This chain links TRBV27 with TRBJ1-1; 8 bases match TRBD1. Looked up from germline, CDR1 is MNHEY and CDR2 is SMNVEV (reference sequence). V shed 1 base and J 3 bases; nucleotides not matched to a gene: 10. The CDR3 is made up of 17 amino acids. The CDR3 sequence is CASSLYNPGQGDTEAFF. The CDR3 DNA reads TGTGCCAGCAGTTTATACAACCCAGGACAGGGCGACACTGAAGCTTTCTTT.

The V call is TRBV6-5, the J call TRBJ1-2; TRBD1 matches at 7 bases. The CDR3 is 16 amino acids. CDR1 and CDR2 (germline): MNHEY, SVGAGI. The V segment lost 4 bases and the J segment 1 base; nucleotides outside the gene matches: 9. In nucleotides, the CDR3 is TGTGCCAGCAGTTCCCCCCGACAGGGATTTAACTATGGCTACACCTTC. Its protein product is CASSSPRQGFNYGYTF.

The J gene is TRBJ1-1, the V gene TRBV12-3 or TRBV12-4, with D unclear. Trimming took 6 bases from V and 1 from J, leaving 9 bases between them. The CDR3 has 13 amino acids. This CDR3 is CASRKEPNTEAFF. CDR3 in DNA: TGTGCCAGCAGGAAGGAGCCGAACACTGAAGCTTTCTTT.

The chain couples TRBV4-2 to TRBJ1-6; 9 bases line up with TRBD1. After removal of 4 bases from V and 10 bases from J, the junction contained 11 bases not matched to a gene. The CDR3 has 16 residues. The germline V gene encodes CDR1 LGHNA and CDR2 YNFKEQ. CDR3 coding DNA: TGTGCCAGCAGCCGTTACCGGGACAGGGCGGAATCACCCCTCCACTTT. This codes for CASSRYRDRAESPLHF.

The chain combines TRBV3-1 (or the pseudogene TRBV3-2) with TRBJ1-6, with 10 bases identical to TRBD1. V shed 5 bases, J shed 11 bases, and the junction held 6 bases outside the gene matches. Germline V CDR1 and CDR2: LGHDT, YNNKEL (reference sequence). The CDR3 runs 14 residues. The CDR3 loop reads CASSETGGETPLHF. CDR3 DNA: TGTGCCAGCAGCGAGACAGGGGGCGAAACACCCCTCCACTTT.

The rearrangement uses TRBV27 and TRBJ1-1, with TRBD1 matching over 12 bases. The CDR3 runs to 16 residues. CDR1 MNHEY and CDR2 SMNVEV come from the germline V gene (reference sequence). V lost 3 bases, J lost 2 bases, and 4 bases stayed unmatched. Here the CDR3 DNA reads TGTGCCAGCAGTTTTGGGACAGGGGGCGGAAACACTGAAGCTTTCTTT. This sequence encodes CASSFGTGGGNTEAFF.

This sequence joins TRBV20-1 and TRBJ2-3; D unresolved. The CDR3 extends over 11 amino acids. Germline CDR1 is DFQATT and CDR2 is SNEGSKA (reference sequence). The CDR3 loop reads CSRRATDTQYF. DNA of the CDR3: TGCAGCCGTAGAGCTACAGATACGCAGTATTTT.

This clone was seen a few times. The V call is TRBV27, the J call TRBJ1-2; D is uncertain. Trimming shortened V by 6 bases and J by 5 bases, and 10 bases separated the two germline ends. CDR3 length equals 12 residues. Germline V gene data show CDR1 as MNHEY and CDR2 as SMNVEV (reference sequence). The CDR3 spells CASSPGGYGYTF. CDR3 sequence (DNA): TGTGCCAGCAGCCCGGGTGGGTATGGCTACACCTTC.

The chain has TRBV9 and TRBJ1-2, with TRBD1 matching over 8 bases. V shed 2 bases, J shed 0 bases, and the junction held 0 bases outside the gene matches. Germline V lookup: CDR1 SGDLS, CDR2 YYNGEE. The CDR3 consists of 14 residues. CDR3 sequence (DNA): TGTGCCAGCAGCGTGGACAGGGCTAACTATGGCTACACCTTC. It yields the protein CASSVDRANYGYTF. The variable domain in full, completed from reference TRBV9 and TRBJ1-2, reads DSGVTQTPKHLITATGQRVTLRCSPRSGDLSVYWYQQSLDQGLQFLIQYYNGEERAKGNILERFSAQQFPDLHSELNLSSLELGDSALYFCASSVDRANYGYTFGSGTRLTVV.

This sequence joins TRBV14 and TRBJ2-7, with D maybe TRBD1 (7 bases). The CDR3 sequence is 16 residues long. The V end was cut by 4 bases, the J end by 6 bases, with 22 bases between. Per the germline V gene, CDR1 is SGHDN and CDR2 is FVKESK. In nucleotides, the CDR3 is TGTGCCAGCAGCCTAGCGGATCACAGGGGAGGTAGCGAGCAGTACTTC. Its translation is CASSLADHRGGSEQYF.

The rearrangement uses TRBV5-1 and TRBJ2-3; no reliable D call. This CDR3 contains 12 residues. The V gene lost 0 bases and the J gene lost 6 bases, with 5 bases spanning the gap. Looked up from germline, CDR1 is SGHRS and CDR2 is YFSETQ. CDR3 in amino acids: CASSLDRDTQYF. The CDR3, as DNA: TGCGCCAGCAGCTTGGACCGGGATACGCAGTATTTT.

V is TRBV7-9 and J is TRBJ1-3; unclear D gene. The CDR3 extends over 13 amino acids. The germline V and J ends were trimmed by 0 bases and 4 bases, with 4 bases remaining between them. Germline lookup yields CDR1 SEHNR and CDR2 FQNEAQ (reference sequence). CDR3 nucleotides: TGTGCCAGCAGCTTAGCCTTGGGAAACACCATATATTTT. This translates into CASSLALGNTIYF.

This chain joins TRBV7-9 and TRBJ2-2; tentatively, D is TRBD2 (6 bases). Trimming took 1 base from V and 6 from J, leaving 12 bases between them. CDR3 length equals 15 residues. Germline V lookup: CDR1 SEHNR, CDR2 FQNEAQ (reference sequence). The CDR3 DNA follows: TGTGCCAGCAGCTTAGATGCGGGGTCGGCCGGGGAGCTGTTTTTT. Translating gives CASSLDAGSAGELFF.

V is TRBV6-5 and J is TRBJ2-3; TRBD2 might be the D (6 bases). Deletions cut 2 bases from V and 1 base from J, with 10 bases between. The CDR3 is 15 residues long. Germline values: CDR1 MNHEY, CDR2 SVGAGI. CDR3 sequence: CASSYQTSGTDTQYF. CDR3 DNA sequence: TGTGCCAGCAGTTACCAGACTAGTGGCACAGATACGCAGTATTTT.

The rearrangement joins TRBV5-6 to TRBJ1-5; 9 nucleotides agree with TRBD1. Unmatched junction bases numbered 7, after V lost 4 bases and J lost 5 bases. The germline V gene encodes CDR1 SGHDT and CDR2 YYEEEE. The CDR3 totals 15 residues. CDR3 residues: CASSKKGQGYQPQHF. CDR3 in DNA: TGTGCCAGCAGCAAGAAGGGACAGGGCTATCAGCCCCAGCATTTT.

The chain uses TRBV7-9 and TRBJ1-6, with D unresolved. V was cut by 11 bases and J by 0 bases, with 23 bases left in between. This CDR3 contains 18 residues. Germline V CDR1 and CDR2: SEHNR, FQNEAQ (reference sequence). In DNA, the CDR3 is TGTGCCCTTGAGCTCCGTAGCACGCCGGTCTCCTATAATTCACCCCTCCACTTT. Amino acid sequence: CALELRSTPVSYNSPLHF. Looking up the rest from reference TRBV7-9 and TRBJ1-6 gives the full variable domain: DTGVSQNPRHKITKRGQNVTFRCDPISEHNRLYWYRQTLGQGPEFLTYFQNEAQLEKSRLLSDRFSAERPKGSFSTLEIQRTEQGDSAMYLCALELRSTPVSYNSPLHFGNGTRLTVT.

The chain carries TRBV2 and TRBJ1-5, with D possibly being TRBD1 (5 bases). V lost 4 bases and J lost 6, with 10 bases in between. This CDR3 has 13 residues. Germline V gene sequence: CDR1 SNHLY, CDR2 FYNNEI. The CDR3 is CASSAQATQPQHF. The CDR3 DNA sequence: TGTGCCAGCAGTGCACAGGCTACTCAGCCCCAGCATTTT.

The chain carries TRBV28 and TRBJ1-5, with D uncertain. CDR1 is MDHEN and CDR2 is SYDVKM in the germline V gene. The CDR3 runs to 15 residues. Deletions cut 7 bases from V and 3 bases from J, with 16 bases between. CDR3 amino acids: CASTPPASSNQPQHF. Here the CDR3 DNA reads TGTGCCAGCACCCCGCCCGCGAGCTCCAATCAGCCCCAGCATTTT.

The chain joins TRBV5-8 to TRBJ2-7, with 7 bases fitting TRBD1. Per germline, CDR1 SGHTS and CDR2 YDEGEE. Trimming cost V 6 bases and J 5 bases; bases outside gene matches: 23. The CDR3 contains 18 residues. CDR3 amino acids: CASKNKGAIIKGLHEQYF. CDR3 DNA: TGTGCCAGCAAAAACAAGGGGGCAATTATTAAGGGATTGCACGAGCAGTACTTC.

The J gene is TRBJ1-1, the V gene TRBV15; D is possibly TRBD1 (6 bases). Germline V gives CDR1 LNHNV, CDR2 YYDKDF (reference sequence). With 0 bases removed from V and 0 bases from J, the gap between germline ends came to 14 bases. The CDR3 is 17 residues long. CDR3 sequence (DNA): TGTGCCACCAGCAGAGATCAGGTACAGGGTGTGAACACTGAAGCTTTCTTT. This translates into CATSRDQVQGVNTEAFF.